Listed here are 24 T cell receptor beta chains from one sample, sequenced in a study of cytomegalovirus exposure and HLA in healthy donors. The PCR made use of 60 Vbeta and 13 Jbeta primers. The assay was immunoSEQ multiplex PCR, and TCRdb's table has in-frame clones only and misses some. The table includes 81,000 or so clones, 65% to 80% detected once. Sequences were obtained from PBMCs. The receptors derive from a man aged 60 to 75 in good health and CMV-seronegative.

The genes are TRBV6-6 and TRBJ2-5; 7 bases are shared with TRBD2. Germline values: CDR1 MNHNY, CDR2 SVGAGI (reference sequence). The length of the CDR3 is 14 residues. V was clipped by 7 bases and J by 5 bases; unmatched bases: 10. The CDR3 DNA reads TGTGCCAGCAACCGGCGGGGGTCAGAGGAGACCCAGTACTTC. Amino acid sequence: CASNRRGSEETQYF.

V is TRBV7-2 and J is TRBJ2-5, with 8 bases matching TRBD2. CDR1 is SGHTA, CDR2 FQGNSA, per germline. The CDR3 runs to 14 residues. After removal of 5 bases from V and 4 bases from J, the junction contained 6 bases not matched to a gene. Here the CDR3 reads CASSQQRGRETQYF. The CDR3, as DNA: TGTGCCAGCAGCCAACAGCGGGGGCGAGAGACCCAGTACTTC.

V gene TRBV2 combines with J gene TRBJ2-1, with D possibly TRBD2 on 6 matching bases. There are 17 residues in the CDR3. V lost 1 base and J lost 0, with 13 bases in between. Germline values: CDR1 SNHLY, CDR2 FYNNEI. The CDR3 region is CASSEDTGGVSYNEQFF. The CDR3, as DNA: TGTGCCAGCAGTGAAGATACCGGGGGAGTCTCCTACAATGAGCAGTTCTTC. The entire variable domain, with the rest obtained from reference TRBV2 and TRBJ2-1, is as follows: EPEVTQTPSHQVTQMGQEVILRCVPISNHLYFYWYRQILGQKVEFLVSFYNNEISEKSEIFDDQFSVERPDGSNFTLKIRSTKLEDSAMYFCASSEDTGGVSYNEQFFGPGTRLTVL.

This clone was recorded many times. The chain couples TRBV10-1 to TRBJ2-6, with D possibly being TRBD1 (6 bases). CDR1 and CDR2 (germline): WNHNN, SYGVQD (reference sequence). Trimming stripped 6 bases from V and 0 bases from J, with 21 bases between. The CDR3 length is 19 residues. The CDR3 DNA is TGCGCCAGCAGAGACAAGGGGTGGGGGCCCATCTCTGGGGCCAACGTCCTGACTTTC. Amino acid sequence: CASRDKGWGPISGANVLTF.

The gene calls are TRBV6-5 and TRBJ2-3; 13 nucleotides align to TRBD2. The junction had 0 bases not matched to a gene; V was cut back by 2 bases and J by 4 bases. The CDR3 extends over 15 amino acids. The V gene's germline CDR1 is MNHEY and CDR2 SVGAGI. The CDR3 is CASSYGTSGADTQYF. The CDR3 nucleotides read TGTGCCAGCAGTTACGGGACTAGCGGGGCAGATACGCAGTATTTT.

This clone was counted between two and nine times. V is TRBV5-6 and J is TRBJ1-2; a weak D match, TRBD1 (6 bases). From germline, CDR1 is SGHDT and CDR2 YYEEEE. V dropped 3 bases and J dropped 8 bases, with 14 bases sitting between them. The CDR3 is 13 amino acids. This CDR3 is CASSSRGKGGYTF. The DNA for the CDR3 is TGTGCCAGCAGCTCCAGGGGCAAGGGAGGCTACACCTTC.

This clone was found a few times. The germline gene is not matched at one end of the junction; a read error may be the cause. The V call is TRBV7-7, the J call TRBJ2-1; the D gene is possibly TRBD2 (7 bases). Germline values: CDR1 SSHAT, CDR2 FNYEAQ (reference sequence). The CDR3 extends over 14 amino acids. The CDR3 is CASSLETWRGGQFF. CDR3 bases: TGTGCTAGCAGCTTAGAGACTTGGAGGGGGGGGCAGTTCTTC.

The rearrangement joins TRBV4-2 to TRBJ2-7; 10 bases are shared with TRBD1. This CDR3 spans 13 amino acids. Germline values: CDR1 LGHNA, CDR2 YNFKEQ. With 4 bases clipped from V and 6 bases from J, the junction kept 3 bases outside the gene matches. CDR3 amino acids: CASSRTGGSEQYF. DNA of the CDR3: TGTGCCAGCAGCCGGACAGGGGGAAGCGAGCAGTACTTC.

The rearrangement uses TRBV2 and TRBJ1-4; D is ambiguous. Trimming took off 9 bases at V and 1 base at J, with 6 bases between the two ends. Germline-derived CDR1 and CDR2 are SNHLY and FYNNEI. This CDR3 is built from 12 residues. DNA of the CDR3: TGTGCCAGACAGTTAACTAATGAAAAACTGTTTTTT. Protein: CARQLTNEKLFF.

The rearrangement links TRBV6-5 to TRBJ1-2, with TRBD1 identical over 7 bases. CDR3 size: 14 residues. V gave up 2 bases and J gave up 7 bases; unmatched junction bases: 7. Germline V CDR1 and CDR2: MNHEY, SVGAGI. CDR3 sequence reads: CASSYRQGDSGYTF. For the CDR3, the DNA is TGTGCCAGCAGTTACCGGCAGGGGGATTCTGGCTACACCTTC.

The genes are TRBV5-6 and TRBJ2-2; TRBD1 agrees at 8 bases. This CDR3 comprises 15 residues. Germline V CDR1 and CDR2: SGHDT, YYEEEE. The J segment lost 4 bases and the V segment lost 0 bases, leaving 2 bases of the junction unmatched. The CDR3 loop reads CASSLGTGGTGELFF. Written as DNA, the CDR3 is TGTGCCAGCAGCTTGGGAACAGGGGGCACCGGGGAGCTGTTTTTT.

This clone was found a few times. The CDR3 sequence: CASSIYEQYF. DNA for the CDR3: TGTGCCAGCAGCATCTACGAGCAGTACTTC. V usage is TRBV2 and J usage is TRBJ2-7; D is uncertain. This CDR3 spans 10 amino acids. V was clipped by 6 bases and J by 3 bases, with 3 bases between them. Germline loops: CDR1 SNHLY, CDR2 FYNNEI.

This clone has a single count. This sequence joins TRBV7-3 and TRBJ2-5; TRBD1 aligns across 8 bases. There are 14 residues in the CDR3. With 6 bases clipped from V and 1 base from J, the junction kept 4 bases outside the gene matches. Germline assignment: CDR1 SGHTA and CDR2 FQGTGA. As DNA, the CDR3 is TGTGCCAGCAGTTATGACAGGGGCCAAGAGACCCAGTACTTC. Translated: CASSYDRGQETQYF.

The chain is built from TRBV7-3 and TRBJ2-5; 11 nucleotides agree with TRBD2. Per the germline V gene, CDR1 is SGHTA and CDR2 is FQGTGA. CDR3 length: 15 amino acids. The V segment lost 5 bases and the J segment 1 base; nucleotides outside the gene matches: 3. This chain's CDR3 is CASSPGLAGQETQYF. For the CDR3, the DNA is TGTGCCAGCAGCCCAGGACTAGCGGGCCAAGAGACCCAGTACTTC.

For the CDR3, the DNA is TGTGCCAGCAGCTTAGGAGCGGGGGAGCGTCTGCGAGAGCAGTTCTTC. Protein: CASSLGAGERLREQFF. The V and J genes are TRBV13 and TRBJ2-1, with 8 bases lining up with TRBD2. There are 16 residues in the CDR3. V lost 0 bases and J lost 10; bases outside the gene matches: 11. Germline V CDR1 and CDR2: PRHDT, FYEKMQ (reference sequence).

J is TRBJ2-1 and V is TRBV6-5; possible D gene TRBD2, 5 bases. Trimming removed 6 bases from V and 4 bases from J, with 13 bases in between. The CDR3 extends over 14 amino acids. Germline CDR1 MNHEY, CDR2 SVGAGI. The CDR3 region is CASSLSRGYNEQFF. CDR3 coding DNA: TGTGCCAGCAGCCTTAGCCGGGGATACAATGAGCAGTTCTTC.

This clone was counted once. The gene calls are TRBV27 and TRBJ2-1, with 12 bases aligning to TRBD2. Germline CDR1 reads MNHEY; CDR2 reads SMNVEV (reference sequence). The CDR3 has 15 amino acids. V lost 5 bases, J lost 9 bases, and 8 bases stayed unmatched. CDR3 DNA: TGTGCCAGCAGTGTTGGACTAGCGGGGACCCTTGAGCAGTTCTTC. Its translation: CASSVGLAGTLEQFF.

The rearrangement uses TRBV23-1 and TRBJ1-5, with D tentatively TRBD1 (5 bases). TRBV23-1 is identified as an open reading frame with a role that is uncertain. The CDR3 sequence is 17 residues long. Trimming shortened V by 0 bases and J by 1 base, and 13 bases separated the two germline ends. CDR3 loop: CASSQSRRQTSNQPQHF. Written as DNA, the CDR3 is TGCGCCAGCAGTCAATCCCGGCGACAGACGAGCAATCAGCCCCAGCATTTT.

The chain joins TRBV7-6 to TRBJ2-1; possibly TRBD1 for D (6 bases). This CDR3 region has 14 residues. The V gene's germline CDR1 is SGHVS and CDR2 FNYEAQ. V lost 8 bases and J 13 bases, leaving 24 bases between the germline ends. CDR3 nucleotides: TGTGCCAGCGCGCTCAATCAGGGGTCCTTTATACAGTTCTTC. Its protein product is CASALNQGSFIQFF.

DNA for the CDR3: TGCGCCAGCAGCACAACTCTGACGGGGGGGCGGTATACGCAGTATTTT. Translation: CASSTTLTGGRYTQYF. The chain is built from TRBV4-1 and TRBJ2-3, with 8 bases fitting TRBD2. The CDR3 contains 16 residues. The germline CDR1 and CDR2 sequences are MGHRA and YSYEKL. Losses at the gene ends were 5 bases for V and 7 bases for J; bases not matched to a gene: 14.

This clone is a singleton in its sample. The rearrangement joins TRBV5-1 to TRBJ1-2, with D perhaps matching TRBD1 (6 bases). Trimming pared 4 bases from V and 2 bases from J, leaving 9 bases between. The CDR3 covers 13 residues. Germline CDR1 is SGHRS and CDR2 is YFSETQ. CDR3 coding DNA: TGCGCCAGCAGCGCCGGGACAAACTATGGCTACACCTTC. It codes for CASSAGTNYGYTF.

The rearrangement joins TRBV27 to TRBJ2-2; tentatively, D is TRBD1 (5 bases). Germline CDR1 reads MNHEY; CDR2 reads SMNVEV (reference sequence). The CDR3 is 17 amino acids. V was cut by 2 bases and J by 5 bases, with 18 bases left in between. CDR3 sequence reads: CASSLDVGRTGTGELFF. CDR3 in DNA: TGTGCCAGCAGTTTAGATGTCGGACGAACAGGTACCGGGGAGCTGTTTTTT.

The chain links TRBV11-2 to TRBJ2-7; D may be TRBD1 (5 bases). The ends were cut back, 0 bases at V and 5 bases at J, with 20 bases in the middle. Germline V gene data show CDR1 as SGHAT and CDR2 as FQNNGV. The CDR3 length is 17 residues. The CDR3 nucleotides read TGTGCCAGCAGCTTAGATCCGAGATTGGGGCGTGGGCACGAGCAGTACTTC. This sequence encodes CASSLDPRLGRGHEQYF.

The table lists this clone with a few counts. The chain combines TRBV6-1 with TRBJ2-7, with 12 bases lining up with TRBD2. Germline V gene data show CDR1 as MNHNS and CDR2 as SASEGT. The CDR3 contains 16 residues. V was clipped by 1 base and J by 0 bases; unmatched bases: 1. CDR3 sequence: CASSEGLAGASYEQYF. CDR3 sequence (DNA): TGTGCCAGCAGTGAAGGACTAGCGGGGGCCTCCTACGAGCAGTACTTC.